Sequencing of this T cell receptor (beta chain) was carried out in a study of CD8 T cells in Susac syndrome. When the RNA was reverse transcribed, random hexamers were used with an input of about 0.45 to 1 ug. MiXCR, run by TCRdb on the immunoSEQ multiplex PCR reads, gives a single entry per CDR3 protein. Here the sample spans around 200,000 distinct CDR3 sequences, 90% to 96% being singletons. Overall study findings and caveats: In its TCR sequencing and HLA analysis, the study acknowledged that the number of individuals was relatively small.

A word on this clonotype: Its specificity is not known.

Sequencing of TCR beta was performed on blood CD8+ T cells and on blood CD4+ T cells. Patients with stable or active relapsing-remitting disease, all of them treatment-naive, made up the multiple sclerosis controls. In contrast to the negatively isolated CD8+ and CD4+ T cells, TEMRA cells were FACS-enriched. Germline CDR1 SGHAT, CDR2 FQNNGV. V was cut by 5 bases and J by 4 bases, with 15 bases left in between. The CDR3 has 14 amino acids. Sequenced material: CD4+ T cells from PBMCs. The V gene is TRBV11-2, the J gene TRBJ2-7, with a weak D call TRBD2 (6 bases). This receptor was taken from a human donor with multiple sclerosis. For the CDR3, the DNA is TGTGCCAGCAGCCCCGGCCGGAGGGATTACGAGCAGTACTTC. It is translated as CASSPGRRDYEQYF.